This T cell receptor beta chain originates from a study of blood T cells in healthy people across ages. V lost 4 bases, J lost 2 bases, and 16 bases lay in between. This CDR3 contains 15 residues. Germline V gives CDR1 SGHDT, CDR2 YYEEEE. The use of a sample-barcoded 5' primer and a J-beta primer mix characterized a second PCR of roughly 7 to 11 cycles. MiXCR was run by TCRdb on the 5' RACE reads, yielding one entry per CDR3 protein. The table has approximately 690,000 distinct CDR3 sequences, about 54% seen once. The TCR comes from a man in his 60s in good health. Sequenced material: blood. The J gene is TRBJ2-7, the V gene TRBV5-6; D unclear. CDR3: CASSRRGLITYEQYF. The CDR3 coding sequence is TGTGCCAGCAGCCGGCGCGGCTTGATCACCTACGAGCAGTACTTC. Filled out from reference TRBV5-6 and TRBJ2-7, the complete variable domain reads DAGVTQSPTHLIKTRGQQVTLRCSPKSGHDTVSWYQQALGQGPQFIFQYYEEEERQRGNFPDRFSGHQFPNYSSELNVNALLLGDSALYLCASSRRGLITYEQYFGPGTRLTVT.